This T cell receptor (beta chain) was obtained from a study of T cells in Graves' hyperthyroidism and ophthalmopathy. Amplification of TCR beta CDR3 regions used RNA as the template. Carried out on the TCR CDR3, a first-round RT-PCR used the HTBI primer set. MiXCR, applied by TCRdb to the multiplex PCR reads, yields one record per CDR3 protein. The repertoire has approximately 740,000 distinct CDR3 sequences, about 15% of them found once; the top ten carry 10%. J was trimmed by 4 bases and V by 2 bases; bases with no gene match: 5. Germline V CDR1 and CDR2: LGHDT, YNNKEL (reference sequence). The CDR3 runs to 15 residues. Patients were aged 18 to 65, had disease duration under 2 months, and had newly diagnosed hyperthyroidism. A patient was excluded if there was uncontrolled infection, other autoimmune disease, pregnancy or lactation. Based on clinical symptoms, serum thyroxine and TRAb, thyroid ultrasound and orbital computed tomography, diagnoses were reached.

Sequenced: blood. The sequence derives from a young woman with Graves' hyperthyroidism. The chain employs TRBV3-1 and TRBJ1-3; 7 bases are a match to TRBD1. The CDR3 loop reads CASSQTTGLGNTIYF. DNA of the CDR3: TGTGCCAGCAGCCAAACGACAGGGTTAGGAAACACCATATATTTT. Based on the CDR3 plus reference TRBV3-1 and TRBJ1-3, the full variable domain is DTAVSQTPKYLVTQMGNDKSIKCEQNLGHDTMYWYKQDSKKFLKIMFSYNNKELIINETVPNRFSPKSPDKAHLNLHINSLELGDSAVYFCASSQTTGLGNTIYFGEGSWLTVV.